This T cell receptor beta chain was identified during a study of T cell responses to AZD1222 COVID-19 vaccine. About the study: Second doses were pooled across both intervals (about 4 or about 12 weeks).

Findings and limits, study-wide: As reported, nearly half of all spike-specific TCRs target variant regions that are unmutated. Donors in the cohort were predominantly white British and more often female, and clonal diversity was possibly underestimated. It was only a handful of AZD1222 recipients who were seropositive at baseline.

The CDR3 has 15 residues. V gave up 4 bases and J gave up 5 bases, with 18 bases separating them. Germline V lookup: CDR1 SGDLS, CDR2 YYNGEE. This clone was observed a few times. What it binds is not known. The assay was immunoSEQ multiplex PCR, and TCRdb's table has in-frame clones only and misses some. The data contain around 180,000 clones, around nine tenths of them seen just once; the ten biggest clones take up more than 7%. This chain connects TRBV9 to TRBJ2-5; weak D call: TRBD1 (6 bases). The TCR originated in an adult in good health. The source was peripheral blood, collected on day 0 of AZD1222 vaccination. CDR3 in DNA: TGTGCCAGCAGCCCCCTTGGGGGCGAGGGGGAGACCCAGTACTTC. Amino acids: CASSPLGGEGETQYF.